The next 14 T cell receptor beta chains were all read from a single sample in a study of blood T cell repertoires in COVID-19 (TCRdb year 2020). The protocol used for the library was the immunoSEQ multiplex PCR assay. Sourced from immuneACCESS, this table was stored by TCRdb with only in-frame sequences that have V and J called. A share of the clones is absent; for the studies checked, an unresolved V gene accounts for under half, and the remainder has no known explanation. This sample is represented by about 140,000 clones; around nine tenths of them were singletons. Of the sample, over 9.5% falls within the top ten clones. Source material: peripheral blood. The receptors shown here come from a man in his sixties with active or convalescent COVID-19.

J is TRBJ2-7 and V is TRBV11-2, with 10 nucleotides matching TRBD2. V dropped 5 bases and J dropped 3; count of bases not matched to a gene: 10. Germline V gene sequence: CDR1 SGHAT, CDR2 FQNNGV. This CDR3 is built from 16 residues. The CDR3 bases are TGTGCCAGCAGCCTAAGCCCTAGCGGGGGTTACTACGAGCAGTACTTC. Translated: CASSLSPSGGYYEQYF.

V is TRBV5-1 and J is TRBJ2-1; 13 nucleotides match TRBD2. In germline, CDR1 is SGHRS, CDR2 YFSETQ. The CDR3 loop spans 17 amino acids. V was pared by 5 bases and J by 8 bases, with 13 bases of the junction left unmatched. CDR3 sequence (DNA): TGCGCCAGCAGGGGAGGGACTAGCGGGATGAGTCTGTATGAGCAGTTCTTC. Its translation is CASRGGTSGMSLYEQFF.

This chain joins TRBV9 and TRBJ2-7; 8 bases are a match to TRBD1. Trimming at V came to 2 bases and at J to 0 bases, leaving 1 base not matched to a gene. Germline values: CDR1 SGDLS, CDR2 YYNGEE. The CDR3 spans 14 residues. CDR3 region: CASSVTGGSYEQYF. The CDR3 DNA reads TGTGCCAGCAGCGTCACAGGGGGCTCCTACGAGCAGTACTTC.

In this sample, this clone turned up a few times. This sequence joins TRBV2 and TRBJ1-4, with D possibly matching TRBD1 (5 bases). This CDR3 is 15 amino acids long. V lost 6 bases, J lost 4 bases, and 15 bases lay in between. Germline V CDR1 and CDR2: SNHLY, FYNNEI. In nucleotides, the CDR3 is TGTGCCAGCAGGGCTCCGGGACTAGTTAATGAAAAACTGTTTTTT. This encodes CASRAPGLVNEKLFF.

The CDR3 region is CASIRQGVMAYEQYF. Here the CDR3 DNA reads TGTGCCAGCATTCGACAGGGGGTTATGGCCTACGAGCAGTACTTC. The rearrangement uses TRBV7-9 and TRBJ2-7; 9 positions agree with TRBD1. Germline V gives CDR1 SEHNR, CDR2 FQNEAQ (reference sequence). V shed 7 bases and J 2 bases; nucleotides not matched to a gene: 9. There are 15 residues in the CDR3.

V usage is TRBV24-1 and J usage is TRBJ1-5; the match to TRBD1 covers 9 bases. Germline V CDR1 and CDR2: KGHDR, SFDVKD. The length of the CDR3 is 15 residues. Unmatched junction bases numbered 9, after V lost 9 bases and J lost 4 bases. This CDR3 is CATQSTDRGNQPQHF. The CDR3 bases are TGTGCCACCCAGTCGACGGACAGGGGAAATCAGCCCCAGCATTTT.

V gene TRBV28 combines with J gene TRBJ2-5; D is perhaps TRBD2 (7 bases). Looked up from germline, CDR1 is MDHEN and CDR2 is SYDVKM. The CDR3 is 13 amino acids. V shed 5 bases and J shed 1 base, with 8 bases lying between them. The CDR3 DNA is TGTGCCAGCAGTCGGGGGGCCCAAGAGACCCAGTACTTC. It is translated as CASSRGAQETQYF.

This rearrangement joins TRBV30 to TRBJ2-1; D is possibly TRBD2 (6 bases). The CDR3 is made up of 14 amino acids. V dropped 2 bases and J dropped 2 bases, with 10 bases sitting between them. The germline V gene has CDR1 GTSNPN and CDR2 SVGIG (reference sequence). CDR3 nucleotides: TGTGCCTGGAGTTCGAAGCGGGCCTACAATGAGCAGTTCTTC. It yields the protein CAWSSKRAYNEQFF.

V gene TRBV3-1 (or the pseudogene TRBV3-2) combines with J gene TRBJ2-1; TRBD1 matches at 9 bases. This CDR3 comprises 15 residues. Germline CDR1 LGHDT, CDR2 YNNKEL (reference sequence). V lost 1 base, J lost 2 bases, and 0 bases stayed unmatched. For the CDR3, the DNA is TGTGCCAGCAGCCAAGGACAGGGGGCCTACAATGAGCAGTTCTTC. It translates to CASSQGQGAYNEQFF.

V is TRBV19 and J is TRBJ2-7; TRBD2 is a possible D gene (6 bases). Trimming left V 1 base short and J 4 bases short, with 14 bases between. The CDR3 is made up of 15 amino acids. The V gene's germline CDR1 is LNHDA and CDR2 SQIVND (reference sequence). The CDR3 protein is CASSIGGDGVYEQYF. CDR3 DNA sequence: TGTGCCAGTAGTATAGGGGGGGACGGTGTATACGAGCAGTACTTC. Based on the CDR3 plus reference TRBV19 and TRBJ2-7, the full variable domain is DGGITQSPKYLFRKEGQNVTLSCEQNLNHDAMYWYRQDPGQGLRLIYYSQIVNDFQKGDIAEGYSVSREKKESFPLTVTSAQKNPTAFYLCASSIGGDGVYEQYFGPGTRLTVT.

As DNA, the CDR3 is TGTGCCAGCAGTCCATCACAGCTCAATCAGCCCCAGCATTTT. Translation: CASSPSQLNQPQHF. This chain joins TRBV27 and TRBJ1-5; no firm D call. Germline V gene data show CDR1 as MNHEY and CDR2 as SMNVEV (reference sequence). Trimming took off 5 bases at V and 3 bases at J, with 11 bases between the two ends. The CDR3 is 14 amino acids.

J is TRBJ2-5 and V is TRBV27; TRBD2 might be the D (6 bases). In germline, CDR1 is MNHEY, CDR2 SMNVEV (reference sequence). V lost 5 bases to trimming and J lost 4 bases, with 11 bases between them. The CDR3 consists of 13 residues. The CDR3 reads CASSQTRRETQYF. In DNA form, the CDR3 reads TGTGCCAGCAGTCAGACTAGGAGAGAGACCCAGTACTTC.

V usage is TRBV28 and J usage is TRBJ2-7; 12 nucleotides line up with TRBD2. This CDR3 has 13 residues. The germline gives CDR1 MDHEN, CDR2 SYDVKM. The V and J ends lost 6 bases and 11 bases, in that order; junction bases with no gene match: 8. Written as DNA, the CDR3 is TGTGCCAGCAGATCTGGACTAGCGGGAATGAAGTACTTC. Translation: CASRSGLAGMKYF.

Only one count was recorded for this clone. The chain links TRBV6-5 to TRBJ2-4, with D tentatively TRBD2 (5 bases). V was cut by 5 bases and J by 6 bases, with 14 bases left in between. The CDR3 is made up of 14 amino acids. CDR1 and CDR2 from the germline V gene are MNHEY and SVGAGI. CDR3 amino acids: CASSPDGEVNIQYF. The CDR3 nucleotides are TGTGCCAGCAGTCCCGACGGGGAAGTAAACATTCAGTACTTC.